These T cell receptor beta chains were read from a single sample in a study of T cell changes during pregnancy in multiple sclerosis. The table came from immunoSEQ multiplex PCR; TCRdb's copy has only in-frame clones and leaves some out. Among tens of thousands of clones listed, around 94% were seen once. The specimen comprised peripheral blood, sampled in the second trimester of pregnancy. Source of these receptors: a female donor in good health, enrolled as a control in a pregnancy study. CDR3s include the opening cysteine and the closing phenylalanine or tryptophan. D genes are given only for firm matches. Rows may omit the clone size; those that give it use once, few, many or a size class.

.,TRBJ2-5,.,TRBV7-9,CASSFSGEETQYF,TGTGCCAGCAGCTTTAGCGGAGAAGAGACCCAGTACTTC
.,TRBJ2-7,TRBD1,TRBV18,CASSPPTPGQVVYEQYF,TGTGCCAGCTCACCACCCACCCCGGGACAGGTTGTCTACGAGCAGTACTTC
.,TRBJ2-1,TRBD2,TRBV28,CASSPPRYLAGPRFF,TGTGCCAGCAGTCCGCCTCGCTACCTAGCGGGCCCACGGTTCTTC
.,TRBJ2-7,TRBD2,TRBV27,CASSLIGLAGGEQYF,TGTGCCAGCAGTCTGATCGGACTAGCGGGAGGCGAGCAGTACTTC
.,TRBJ2-7,.,TRBV29-1,CTAMTGSYEQYF,TGCACCGCGATGACAGGTTCCTACGAGCAGTACTTC
.,TRBJ2-6,TRBD1,TRBV7-8,CASSLEFDRGLLTGANVLTF,TGTGCCAGCAGCCTAGAATTCGACAGGGGGCTTTTAACTGGGGCCAACGTCCTGACTTTC
.,TRBJ2-7,TRBD1,TRBV19,CATSRGQGAYYEQYF,TGTGCCACCTCCCGAGGGCAGGGGGCATACTACGAGCAGTACTTC
.,TRBJ2-3,TRBD2,TRBV2,CASSELAGGGDTQYF,TGTGCCAGCAGTGAACTAGCGGGAGGTGGCGATACGCAGTATTTT
.,TRBJ1-1,.,TRBV5-1,CASSLGGTAGSAFF,TGCGCCAGCAGCTTGGGCGGGACGGCGGGGAGCGCTTTCTTT
.,TRBJ1-1,.,TRBV27,CASSYLGAEAFF,TGTGCCAGCAGTTATCTCGGGGCTGAAGCTTTCTTT
.,TRBJ2-1,TRBD2,TRBV5-1,CASSDGTTYNEQFF,TGCGCCAGCAGCGACGGGACTACTTACAATGAGCAGTTCTTC
.,TRBJ2-5,.,TRBV15,CATSLDLWEIQYF,TGTGCCACCAGCCTAGACTTGTGGGAGATCCAGTACTTC
.,TRBJ1-5,.,TRBV21-1,CASSNGGAGGNQPQHF,TGTGCCAGCAGCAATGGGGGGGCAGGCGGCAATCAGCCCCAGCATTTT
.,TRBJ2-5,.,TRBV10-3,CAISKGLQETQYF,TGTGCCATCAGTAAGGGACTTCAAGAGACCCAGTACTTC
.,TRBJ2-5,TRBD2,TRBV28,CASSPGLAEGGETQYF,TGTGCCAGCAGTCCGGGACTAGCGGAAGGGGGAGAGACCCAGTACTTC
.,TRBJ2-3,TRBD2,TRBV6-5,CASSYSMRERTDTQYF,TGTGCCAGCAGTTACTCGATGCGGGAGAGGACAGATACGCAGTATTTT
.,TRBJ2-1,TRBD2,TRBV5-1,CASSFPGLAASTSYNEQFF,TGCGCCAGCAGCTTCCCGGGACTAGCTGCCTCCACCTCCTACAATGAGCAGTTCTTC
.,TRBJ2-2,.,TRBV6-5,CASSYGSTGELFF,TGTGCCAGCAGTTACGGGAGCACCGGGGAGCTGTTTTTT
.,TRBJ2-5,.,TRBV5-1,CASSLGGQQETQYF,TGCGCCAGCAGCTTGGGCGGACAGCAAGAGACCCAGTACTTC
.,TRBJ2-1,TRBD2,TRBV9,CASSPTTAAGRVYNEQFF,TGTGCCAGCAGCCCCACGACCGCGGCAGGGAGGGTCTACAATGAGCAGTTCTTC
.,TRBJ2-2,TRBD1,TRBV6-1,CASRSGQVSGELFF,TGTGCCAGCAGGTCAGGACAGGTGTCCGGGGAGCTGTTTTTT
.,TRBJ2-3,TRBD1,TRBV19,CASSGGKPGQGATQYF,TGTGCCAGTTCGGGGGGCAAACCGGGACAGGGGGCAACGCAGTATTTT
.,TRBJ1-1,.,TRBV6-5,CASSLNPGTLKPEAFF,TGTGCCAGCAGTTTGAATCCCGGGACACTCAAACCTGAAGCTTTCTTT
.,TRBJ2-1,TRBD1,TRBV2,CASSVRQGYNEQFF,TGTGCCAGCAGTGTAAGACAGGGCTACAATGAGCAGTTCTTC
.,TRBJ2-7,TRBD1,TRBV5-1,CASSPRQGTNYEQYF,TGCGCCAGCAGCCCTAGACAGGGCACCAACTACGAGCAGTACTTC
.,TRBJ1-5,.,TRBV5-1,CASSSGIGQPQHF,TGCGCCAGCAGTTCGGGAATTGGGCAGCCCCAGCATTTT
.,TRBJ2-2,.,TRBV4-1,CASSQARFSGELFF,TGCGCCAGCAGCCAAGCCCGTTTCTCCGGGGAGCTGTTTTTT
.,TRBJ2-5,TRBD2,TRBV2,CASREALAGGQETQYF,TGTGCCAGCAGAGAGGCACTAGCGGGCGGACAAGAGACCCAGTACTTC
.,TRBJ2-3,TRBD1,TRBV6-5,CASSYSDRGGDTQYF,TGTGCCAGCAGTTACTCGGACAGGGGGGGAGATACGCAGTATTTT
.,TRBJ2-3,TRBD1,TRBV7-6,CASSTRTGQSTDTQYF,TGTGCCAGCAGCACCCGGACAGGGCAAAGCACAGATACGCAGTATTTT
.,TRBJ2-7,.,TRBV4-1,CASSLGGQRAYEQYF,TGCGCCAGCAGCCTAGGGGGACAGCGGGCCTACGAGCAGTACTTC
.,TRBJ2-2,.,TRBV2,CASSFHTGELFF,TGTGCCAGCAGCTTCCACACCGGGGAGCTGTTTTTT
.,TRBJ2-3,TRBD2,TRBV27,CASSSGLAGVGDTQYF,TGTGCCAGCAGTTCCGGACTAGCGGGAGTCGGAGATACGCAGTATTTT
.,TRBJ2-7,.,TRBV30,CAWSVRASDYEQYF,TGTGCCTGGAGTGTACGGGCTAGCGACTACGAGCAGTACTTC
.,TRBJ1-1,.,TRBV7-9,CASSLGGDTTEAFF,TGTGCCAGCAGCTTGGGAGGGGACACCACTGAAGCTTTCTTT
.,TRBJ2-1,.,TRBV27,CASSFLGSSYNEQFF,TGTGCCAGCAGTTTTCTAGGGAGCTCCTACAATGAGCAGTTCTTC
.,TRBJ1-1,.,TRBV28,CASILGGNTEAFF,TGTGCCAGCATCCTAGGCGGGAACACTGAAGCTTTCTTT
.,TRBJ2-2,.,TRBV5-1,CASSLAREGSNTGELFF,TGCGCCAGCAGCTTGGCCAGGGAAGGGTCGAACACCGGGGAGCTGTTTTTT
.,TRBJ2-5,.,TRBV14,CASSEQDGSQETQYF,TGTGCCAGCAGCGAACAGGACGGGAGCCAAGAGACCCAGTACTTC
.,TRBJ1-1,.,TRBV27,CASSRGMNTEAFF,TGTGCCAGCAGTCGGGGTATGAACACTGAAGCTTTCTTT
.,TRBJ1-5,.,TRBV30,CAWSVKGGNQPQHF,TGTGCCTGGAGTGTAAAAGGGGGTAATCAGCCCCAGCATTTT
.,TRBJ2-2,.,TRBV19,CASSRGELFF,TGTGCCAGTAGTCGCGGGGAGCTGTTTTTT
once,TRBJ2-7,TRBD2,TRBV4-2,CASSQDWVGTSIYEQYF,TGTGCCAGCAGCCAAGATTGGGTTGGGACTAGCATTTACGAGCAGTACTTC
.,TRBJ2-7,TRBD2,TRBV4-1,CASSQPAPLAGASYEQYF,TGCGCCAGCAGCCAACCTGCTCCCCTAGCGGGAGCATCCTACGAGCAGTACTTC
.,TRBJ2-7,.,TRBV28,CASSPQWGAGYEQYF,TGTGCCAGCAGTCCCCAGTGGGGTGCGGGGTACGAGCAGTACTTC
.,TRBJ2-1,TRBD2,TRBV27,CASSMSSGSNNEQFF,TGTGCCAGCAGCATGTCTAGCGGGAGCAACAATGAGCAGTTCTTC
.,TRBJ2-7,TRBD2,TRBV2,CASSGIAGASEQYF,TGTGCCAGCAGTGGGATAGCGGGAGCGAGCGAGCAGTACTTC
.,TRBJ2-1,.,TRBV15,CATSRDAEVDSQEYNEQFF,TGTGCCACCAGCAGAGATGCCGAGGTGGACTCCCAAGAATACAATGAGCAGTTCTTC
.,TRBJ2-7,.,TRBV19,CASSSSVLGSYEQYF,TGTGCCAGTAGTAGCAGCGTTTTAGGATCCTACGAGCAGTACTTC
.,TRBJ2-3,.,TRBV10-1,CASRRDTDTQYF,TGCGCCAGCCGCCGAGACACAGATACGCAGTATTTT